What follows describes a single T cell receptor beta chain. The antigen this receptor binds is unknown. No qualities accompany the bases; no much larger clone lies one base away. This sample was included in a study of molecular identifiers for immune sequencing clone quantification (dated by TCRdb to 2016 to 2019). Notes on the research overall: In a replicate experiment, RNA from roughly 18,000 or 92,000 naive CD8 T cells was split into five aliquots, four of which were sequenced. This methods study used CD8 T cells to benchmark TCR RNA copy counting and molecular-identifier clustering-based TCR repertoire sequencing (MIDCIRS). On the study overall, not on this receptor specifically: About 2.9 recovered TCR RNA copies per cell were obtained by modeling, versus about ten by digital PCR, implying a capture efficiency of about 30%. Spiked-in Jurkat TCR RNA equal to a single cell's worth was reported to be detectable even within one million naive CD8 T cells. When barcode sub-clustering was not used, chimeric consensus sequences inflated TCR diversity, with chimeras reaching as high as 47%. Highly expanded clone sizes could be underestimated because identical TCR molecules may share a barcode. In CMV-specific effector cells, clones with more than 20 RNA copies contained over 99% of molecules, whereas in naive cells such clones contained under 1% of molecules. Naive libraries contained spiked-in Jurkat TCR RNA (10 copies' worth), which is not part of the donor repertoire.

The CDR3 holds 15 amino acids from the cysteine to the phenylalanine. Only CDR3 DNA is held: 45 bases, read in frame from base 1. CDR1 is given as SGHKS and CDR2 as YYEKEE, both from the germline V gene (reference sequence). The V end gives up 0 bases and the J end 3 bases, leaving 5 bases in the junction not matched to a gene. The protocol used for the library was PCR. Sequencing was carried out with a NextSeq 500. Preparation of bulk TCR libraries followed a previously described approach, with the TCR primers listed in Table S5. The Qiagen AllPrep DNA/RNA kit was used to purify total RNA. Reads from multiple sequencing runs of the same library were pooled before analysis. In the source study's methods: Reads were retained only if the reads had an exact TCR constant sequence, and the retained reads were trimmed to 150 nt and grouped according to their 12-nt molecular barcodes. Reads in each barcode group were sub-clustered using a 15% Levenshtein threshold, and a quality-weighted consensus sequence was built for each RNA molecule. Non-functional sequences were filtered out, along with any lower-count sequence sitting one edit away from another sequence. On the basis of fitting two negative binomial distributions, barcode sub-clusters with fewer than 20% of the maximum read count were discarded. TCRdb reprocessing: public reads trimmed at Q25 with fastp, clones called with MiXCR, in-frame beta chains kept. Rows merge per CDR3 protein into single entries with the most common DNA and genes. Here the V and J calls rest on TCRdb's processing, not on the authors' analysis. The sample table shows 85,000 to 120,000 distinct CDR3 sequences, and 30% to 35% are seen once. Approximately 10% of the sample is held by the ten biggest clonotypes.

Naive CD8 T cell libraries were made from roughly 20,000 to 1,000,000 sorted cells using 10%, 30% or 50% of purified RNA. Naive CD8 T cells were FACS-sorted as CD8+CD4-CCR7+CD45RA+ on a BD FACSAria II into RLT Plus buffer. Around 10 TCR copies' worth of Jurkat RNA were spiked into roughly 17,000-1,100,000 naive CD8 T cell samples to test detection sensitivity. CD8 T cells were enriched with RosetteSep CD8+ T Cell Enrichment Cocktail and Ficoll-Paque, followed by ACK red cell lysis. The specimen was naive CD8+ T cells from blood, with Jurkat cell RNA spiked in. Taken with the paper, the label for cell subset or site translates to: FACS-sorted CD8+CD4-CCR7+CD45RA+ naive T cells. The chain joins TRBV5-5 to TRBJ2-7, and 8 bases in between align with TRBD1. This receptor was obtained from a human donor in good health. Some libraries in this study had Jurkat cell RNA spiked in. In nucleotide form, the sequence is TGTGCCAGCAGCTTGGAGTGGACAGGGTTCTACGAGCAGTACTTC. Translated, it reads CASSLEWTGFYEQYF.